The 26 T cell receptor beta chains given below trace back to one sample, sequenced in a study of long-term antiretroviral therapy in people with HIV. The libraries were made with immunoSEQ v3.0 at survey level. Repertoires were generated with immunoSEQ multiplex PCR, while TCRdb's copy carries only in-frame clones and drops some. The sample contains over 8,500 clones, 84% of which appear only once. The input for sequencing was unsorted PBMCs, taken 7.2 years after starting antiretroviral therapy. These receptors came from a man aged 45 to 65 with HIV.

V gene TRBV6-1 combines with J gene TRBJ2-6; the D gene is possibly TRBD1 (5 bases). Germline values: CDR1 MNHNS, CDR2 SASEGT. The V gene lost 2 bases and the J gene lost 4 bases, with 18 bases spanning the gap. The CDR3 has 18 residues. This CDR3 is CASSERVIGVAGANVLTF. The DNA of the CDR3 is TGTGCCAGCAGTGAAAGAGTTATAGGGGTGGCCGGGGCCAACGTCCTGACTTTC.

The V gene is TRBV11-3, the J gene TRBJ2-4; TRBD1 aligns across 7 bases. CDR1 SGHNT and CDR2 YENEEA come from the germline V gene. The CDR3 consists of 16 residues. The ends lost 4 bases at V and 0 bases at J; junction bases unmatched: 6. The CDR3 sequence: CASSSWDSLAKNIQYF. In nucleotides, the CDR3 is TGTGCCAGCAGCTCTTGGGACAGCCTAGCCAAAAACATTCAGTACTTC.

The chain recombines TRBV4-1 with TRBJ1-2; possibly TRBD1 for D (5 bases). The V end was cut by 0 bases, the J end by 6 bases, with 17 bases between. This CDR3 spans 16 amino acids. Per germline, CDR1 MGHRA and CDR2 YSYEKL. The CDR3 sequence is CASSQDLFQGNDGYTF. In DNA form, the CDR3 reads TGCGCCAGCAGCCAAGATCTTTTTCAGGGAAACGATGGCTACACCTTC.

The chain recombines TRBV11-1 with TRBJ1-2; the D is unclear. Trimming pared 6 bases from V and 0 bases from J, leaving 11 bases between. The germline CDR1 and CDR2 sequences are SGHAT and FQDESV (reference sequence). This CDR3 comprises 14 residues. This CDR3 is CASRPNGANYGYTF. CDR3 nucleotide sequence: TGTGCCAGCAGACCTAACGGGGCTAACTATGGCTACACCTTC.

V and J are TRBV10-3 and TRBJ2-7; no firm D call. Germline CDR1 is ENHRY and CDR2 is SYGVKD. The CDR3 spans 15 residues. V shed 0 bases and J shed 6 bases, with 15 bases lying between them. The CDR3 here is CAISESKTLDPEQYF. The CDR3 DNA reads TGTGCCATCAGTGAGTCGAAAACGCTCGACCCCGAGCAGTACTTC.

V gene TRBV4-1 combines with J gene TRBJ1-2, with D possibly matching TRBD1 (5 bases). Trimming shortened V by 4 bases and J by 7 bases, and 16 bases separated the two germline ends. Per germline, CDR1 MGHRA and CDR2 YSYEKL. The CDR3 has 14 residues. This chain's CDR3 is CASSPEAGWSGYTF. The CDR3 DNA follows: TGCGCCAGCAGCCCCGAGGCAGGGTGGAGTGGCTACACCTTC.

V gene TRBV13 combines with J gene TRBJ2-1; 10 bases map to TRBD1. The CDR3 covers 15 residues. The V gene's germline CDR1 is PRHDT and CDR2 FYEKMQ (reference sequence). Losses at the gene ends were 4 bases for V and 8 bases for J; bases not matched to a gene: 8. Here the CDR3 reads CASSSGGTGVDEQFF. In DNA form, the CDR3 reads TGTGCCAGCAGCTCCGGCGGGACAGGGGTGGATGAGCAGTTCTTC.

Notes on this clone: Distinct nucleotide sequences in the sample also encode this CDR3. The V call is TRBV11-1, the J call TRBJ2-7, with 8 bases identical to TRBD1. Trimming at V came to 5 bases and at J to 2 bases, leaving 5 bases not matched to a gene. This CDR3 spans 14 amino acids. Germline V gene sequence: CDR1 SGHAT, CDR2 FQDESV (reference sequence). For the CDR3, the DNA is TGTGCCAGCAGCCCGACAGGGGTTCCCTACGAGCAGTACTTC. It translates to CASSPTGVPYEQYF.

This clone was counted once. J is TRBJ2-3 and V is TRBV6-1; 11 nucleotides agree with TRBD2. This CDR3 spans 17 amino acids. Germline CDR1 and CDR2: MNHNS and SASEGT. V lost 2 bases to trimming and J lost 3 bases; unmatched junction nucleotides: 7. CDR3 residues: CASSEFSGGGPTDTQYF. The CDR3 coding sequence is TGTGCCAGCAGTGAATTTAGCGGGGGGGGACCAACAGATACGCAGTATTTT.

This sequence joins TRBV19 and TRBJ1-2; the match to TRBD1 covers 7 bases. CDR3 length: 13 amino acids. V gave up 7 bases and J gave up 4 bases; unmatched junction bases: 6. The V gene's germline CDR1 is LNHDA and CDR2 SQIVND (reference sequence). CDR3 sequence (DNA): TGTGCCAGTACCTCCGGGACAGCCTATGGCTACACCTTC. This gives the protein CASTSGTAYGYTF. Filled out from reference TRBV19 and TRBJ1-2, the complete variable domain reads DGGITQSPKYLFRKEGQNVTLSCEQNLNHDAMYWYRQDPGQGLRLIYYSQIVNDFQKGDIAEGYSVSREKKESFPLTVTSAQKNPTAFYLCASTSGTAYGYTFGSGTRLTVV.

The gene calls are TRBV19 and TRBJ2-7, with 9 nucleotides matching TRBD1. Trimming removed 7 bases from V and 3 bases from J; junction bases left unmatched: 7. From germline, CDR1 is LNHDA and CDR2 SQIVND (reference sequence). CDR3 length: 14 residues. CDR3 sequence (DNA): TGTGCCAGTACCCCGACAGGGGGGATCTACGAGCAGTACTTC. It yields the protein CASTPTGGIYEQYF.

The V gene is TRBV9, the J gene TRBJ2-7; 7 positions match TRBD1. In germline, CDR1 is SGDLS, CDR2 YYNGEE. J was trimmed by 3 bases and V by 0 bases; bases with no gene match: 3. The CDR3 consists of 14 residues. The CDR3 DNA reads TGTGCCAGCAGCGTAGCACAGGGGAACTACGAGCAGTACTTC. As protein: CASSVAQGNYEQYF.

For the CDR3, the DNA is TGTGCCAGCAGTGACGTCCTCAGCACCTACAATGAGCAGTTCTTC. Residues: CASSDVLSTYNEQFF. The V and J genes are TRBV2 and TRBJ2-1; D uncertain. This CDR3 region has 15 residues. V lost 3 bases and J 2 bases, leaving 11 bases between the germline ends. Per the germline V gene, CDR1 is SNHLY and CDR2 is FYNNEI.

V usage is TRBV7-6 and J usage is TRBJ2-3, with D possibly TRBD1 on 6 matching bases. Germline CDR1 and CDR2: SGHVS and FNYEAQ. The germline V and J ends were trimmed by 4 bases and 5 bases, with 19 bases remaining between them. There are 16 residues in the CDR3. CDR3 residues: CASSSPTGGGEDTQYF. The CDR3 DNA follows: TGTGCCAGCAGCTCCCCGACAGGCGGAGGTGAAGATACGCAGTATTTT.

The chain recombines TRBV2 with TRBJ2-3; 9 bases map to TRBD2. The CDR3 contains 16 residues. Germline CDR1 is SNHLY and CDR2 is FYNNEI. Losses at the gene ends were 2 bases for V and 4 bases for J; bases not matched to a gene: 7. Here the CDR3 reads CASSETASGVSDTQYF. CDR3 DNA sequence: TGTGCCAGCAGTGAAACCGCTAGCGGGGTCTCAGATACGCAGTATTTT.

The V gene is TRBV6-5, the J gene TRBJ2-7; D is ambiguous. V was cut by 4 bases and J by 3 bases, with 13 bases left in between. In germline, CDR1 is MNHEY, CDR2 SVGAGI. This CDR3 is 14 amino acids long. For the CDR3, the DNA is TGTGCCAGCAGTTCGTCCTGGACGGGCTACGAGCAGTACTTC. Its translation: CASSSSWTGYEQYF.

This chain uses TRBV7-9 with TRBJ2-1; D is unresolved. The germline V gene has CDR1 SEHNR and CDR2 FQNEAQ (reference sequence). V lost 3 bases to trimming and J lost 6 bases, with 6 bases between them. The CDR3 is 12 residues long. CDR3 in amino acids: CASSFVLNEQFF. The CDR3 nucleotides read TGTGCCAGCAGCTTCGTCCTCAATGAGCAGTTCTTC.

In its sample, this clone was seen a few times. The rearrangement links TRBV6-6 to TRBJ2-7; perhaps TRBD1 as D (5 bases). There are 13 residues in the CDR3. Trimming left V 6 bases short and J 3 bases short, with 12 bases between. Germline CDR1 and CDR2: MNHNY and SVGAGI (reference sequence). The CDR3: CASSVGESYEQYF. The DNA for the CDR3 is TGTGCCAGCAGCGTAGGGGAAAGCTACGAGCAGTACTTC.

The chain combines TRBV15 with TRBJ1-2; possibly TRBD1 for D (6 bases). Germline V gene data show CDR1 as LNHNV and CDR2 as YYDKDF (reference sequence). With 2 bases removed from V and 5 bases from J, the gap between germline ends came to 12 bases. The CDR3 runs 14 residues. The CDR3 DNA is TGTGCCACCAGCAGAACACGGACAGATTATGGCTACACCTTC. This translates into CATSRTRTDYGYTF.

This chain links TRBV11-1 with TRBJ2-7, with D perhaps TRBD1 (5 bases). The CDR3 loop spans 14 amino acids. The germline V gene has CDR1 SGHAT and CDR2 FQDESV (reference sequence). The V end lost 4 bases, the J end lost 3 bases, and 13 bases lay between the germline ends. CDR3 bases: TGTGCCAGCAGCTCACTACAGGAGCACTACGAGCAGTACTTC. Translation gives CASSSLQEHYEQYF.

J is TRBJ2-3 and V is TRBV7-3; D unclear. From germline, CDR1 is SGHTA and CDR2 FQGTGA. Trimming cost V 4 bases and J 5 bases, with 10 bases left between them. The CDR3 has 13 residues. CDR3 DNA sequence: TGTGCCAGCAGCTCAATAATGGGAGATACGCAGTATTTT. Its protein is CASSSIMGDTQYF.

In DNA form, the CDR3 reads TGTGCCAGCAGTCCACTAGCGGGGGGTCCCCCGGACGAGCAGTTCTTC. It specifies CASSPLAGGPPDEQFF. The V call is TRBV27, the J call TRBJ2-1, with TRBD2 identical over 12 bases. Germline-derived CDR1 and CDR2 are MNHEY and SMNVEV (reference sequence). The CDR3 extends over 16 amino acids. J gave up 10 bases and V 5 bases, and 12 bases lay outside the gene matches.

This rearrangement joins TRBV2 to TRBJ2-7; D remains unclear. Germline lookup yields CDR1 SNHLY and CDR2 FYNNEI. There are 10 residues in the CDR3. The V and J ends lost 4 bases and 3 bases respectively, with 1 base between them. CDR3 nucleotide sequence: TGTGCCAGCAGTGTCTACGAGCAGTACTTC. Its protein product is CASSVYEQYF.

The chain employs TRBV7-3 and TRBJ2-3, with 10 bases lining up with TRBD2. The CDR3 is 16 residues long. Germline V gene data show CDR1 as SGHTA and CDR2 as FQGTGA. Trimming took 0 bases from V and 0 from J; bases not matched to a gene: 0. CDR3 DNA sequence: TGTGCCAGCAGCTTAACGGGACTAGCGAGCACAGATACGCAGTATTTT. Translating it yields CASSLTGLASTDTQYF.

V and J are TRBV7-9 and TRBJ2-2, with a tentative D call TRBD2 (7 bases). This CDR3 spans 16 amino acids. Trimming stripped 1 base from V and 5 bases from J, with 14 bases between. CDR1 SEHNR and CDR2 FQNEAQ come from the germline V gene (reference sequence). This CDR3 is CASSLVRGGPTGELFF. The CDR3 nucleotides are TGTGCCAGCAGCTTAGTGCGCGGGGGCCCTACCGGGGAGCTGTTTTTT.

The genes are TRBV11-3 and TRBJ1-1; 7 bases align to TRBD1. CDR3 length: 14 residues. V shed 5 bases, J shed 3 bases, and the junction held 6 bases outside the gene matches. From germline, CDR1 is SGHNT and CDR2 YENEEA. This chain's CDR3 is CASSHTTGDTEAFF. Written as DNA, the CDR3 is TGTGCCAGCAGCCACACTACAGGGGACACTGAAGCTTTCTTT.